This T cell receptor beta chain stems from a study of early T cells in non-severe SARS-CoV-2 infection. Study-level background: Unsorted whole blood bulk RNA was sequenced, with unpaired chains.

This CDR3 has 14 residues. Germline CDR1 is SEHNR and CDR2 is FQNEAQ (reference sequence). The V and J ends lost 5 bases and 5 bases, in that order; junction bases with no gene match: 8. Unique molecular identifiers were added to individual cDNA molecules. TCRdb reprocessed the 5' RACE reads via MiXCR and lists one record per CDR3 protein. This sample carries about 66,000 distinct CDR3 sequences, 20% of them seen once, and the ten largest clones take about 15%. The clonotype comes from an adult who was a healthcare worker with PCR-confirmed SARS-CoV-2 infection or an uninfected control (not recorded which). Sequenced here: whole blood, sampled at baseline. The rearrangement joins TRBV7-9 to TRBJ2-5, with TRBD2 matching 7 bases. The CDR3, as DNA: TGTGCCAGCAGCCCCGGCCTAGCGGTGGAGACCCAGTACTTC. It specifies CASSPGLAVETQYF.